Listed below are T cell receptor beta chains from one sample, sequenced in a study of siplizumab effects on memory and regulatory T cells. Libraries were prepared by immunoSEQ multiplex PCR; TCRdb keeps only in-frame clonotypes and omits some of them. This sample yields approximately 94,000 clones, of which 80% to 95% are seen a single time; about 6.7% belongs to the top ten. Sequencing was performed on CD8+ T cells sorted from blood. These receptors were collected from a human donor in good health. CDR3s include the opening cysteine and the closing phenylalanine or tryptophan. The D gene is left open where the match is weak. Part of the rows lack a size; the others show once, few, many or a class for expanded clones.

v_call	clone_size	d_call	j_call	cdr3_nt	cdr3_aa
TRBV5-5	-	-	TRBJ2-3	TGTGCCAGCAGCTTACAGAAACCTTACACAGATACGCAGTATTTT	CASSLQKPYTDTQYF
TRBV6-5	-	-	TRBJ1-5	TGTGCCAGCAGGGCGGGGCAGGGAAGCAATCAGCCCCAGCATTTT	CASRAGQGSNQPQHF
TRBV6-6	-	-	TRBJ2-7	TGTGCCAGCAGTTACTCAGTAGCGGAGTACGAGCAGTACTTC	CASSYSVAEYEQYF
TRBV7-6	-	TRBD1	TRBJ2-7	TGTGCCAGCAGCCCGAGGGACAGCGCCTACGAGCAGTACTTC	CASSPRDSAYEQYF
TRBV19	-	-	TRBJ1-5	TGTGCCAGTAGTATTGGTCCCGAAGGCAGCAATCAGCCCCAGCATTTT	CASSIGPEGSNQPQHF
TRBV14	many	-	TRBJ1-1	TGTGCCAGCAGCTACCTACAGGAGACTGAAGCTTTCTTT	CASSYLQETEAFF
TRBV20-1	-	-	TRBJ2-3	TGCAGTGCTAGTGACGCAGATACGCAGTATTTT	CSASDADTQYF
TRBV30	-	-	TRBJ1-1	TGTGCCTGGGTCGGGGTCGTGAACACTGAAGCTTTCTTT	CAWVGVVNTEAFF
TRBV7-9	-	-	TRBJ1-2	TGTGCCAGCAGCTTGGGGGCCCGGGGCCTAAGTAACTATGGCTACACCTTC	CASSLGARGLSNYGYTF
TRBV18	-	-	TRBJ2-2	TGTGCCAGCTCACCGGAGGGACAAATAAACACCGGGGAGCTGTTTTTT	CASSPEGQINTGELFF
TRBV14	-	-	TRBJ1-1	TGTGCCAGCAGCCCCGGGGGAATAGGGCACACTGAAGCTTTCTTT	CASSPGGIGHTEAFF
TRBV6-5	-	-	TRBJ1-1	TGTGCCAGCAGTTACGGACCCTCGCCGAACACTGAAGCTTTCTTT	CASSYGPSPNTEAFF
TRBV7-9	-	-	TRBJ1-4	TGTGCCAGCAGCCACTCAGAACATAATGAAAAACTGTTTTTT	CASSHSEHNEKLFF
TRBV19	once	-	TRBJ2-3	TGTGCCAGTAGTATCGGGATCGGGGCAGATACGCAGTATTTT	CASSIGIGADTQYF
TRBV7-9	-	-	TRBJ2-7	TGTGCCAGCAGTCTTTCGCCGGGCTCCTACGAGCAGTACTTC	CASSLSPGSYEQYF
TRBV15	-	-	TRBJ1-3	TGTGCCACCAGCAGAGATAGGGGATCGGGAAACACCATATATTTT	CATSRDRGSGNTIYF
TRBV7-8	-	TRBD1	TRBJ2-7	TGTGCCAGCAGCTTAGCTCGGGACAGCTCCTACGAGCAGTACTTC	CASSLARDSSYEQYF
TRBV27	-	TRBD2	TRBJ2-3	TGTGCCAGCAGTACCGTAGCGGGGGGGCTGGATACGCAGTATTTT	CASSTVAGGLDTQYF
TRBV5-8	-	TRBD1	TRBJ2-3	TGTGCCAGCAGCCCCGGGACAGGGCAAAATACGCAGTATTTT	CASSPGTGQNTQYF
TRBV19	once	-	TRBJ2-6	TGTGCCAGTCGTTATAAGGGAAGCTCTGGGGCCAACGTCCTGACTTTC	CASRYKGSSGANVLTF
TRBV29-1	-	-	TRBJ2-7	TGCAGCGTTGAATACTTACGGGGCTACGAGCAGTACTTC	CSVEYLRGYEQYF